These 32 T cell receptor beta chains were all obtained from the same sample, sequenced in a study of post-analysis software for immune sequencing data. cDNA libraries of TCR beta carried unique molecular identifiers. TCRdb re-called the PCR reads with MiXCR, one entry per CDR3 protein. Of about 200,000 distinct CDR3 sequences in the sample, over 25% were seen once. The study's findings and limits: Elevated frequency relative to controls characterized roughly 5 TRBV segments in patients, TRBV5-6, TRBV5-1 and TRBV20-1 among them.

No antigen has been assigned to these receptors. Sequencing input: blood. Source of these receptors: a girl aged 2-17 years with multiple sclerosis.

About this clonotype itself: A much larger clone is a single base away; this may be a read error. The gene calls are TRBV25-1 and TRBJ2-4; possible D gene TRBD2, 6 bases. The J call is in doubt because the DNA end fits TRBJ2-5 better. This CDR3 is 13 amino acids long. In germline, CDR1 is MGHDK, CDR2 SYGVNS. This CDR3 reads CASTGGTLETQYF. The CDR3 DNA reads TGTGCCAGCACCGGCGGGACCCTGGAGACCCAGTACTTC.

The chain recombines TRBV5-1 with TRBJ2-3; D is tentatively TRBD1 or TRBD2 (5 bases each). The germline V and J ends were trimmed by 4 bases and 6 bases, with 18 bases remaining between them. The germline V gene encodes CDR1 SGHRS and CDR2 YFSETQ. The length of the CDR3 is 15 residues. The CDR3 sequence is CASSLSGTPRDTQYF. The CDR3 nucleotides read TGCGCCAGCAGCCTATCCGGGACCCCAAGGGATACGCAGTATTTT.

V usage is TRBV5-1 and J usage is TRBJ2-7, with D unresolved. Germline-derived CDR1 and CDR2 are SGHRS and YFSETQ. Trimming pared 1 base from V and 2 bases from J, leaving 7 bases between. The CDR3 loop spans 13 amino acids. This chain's CDR3 is CASSLPGAYEQYF. CDR3 DNA sequence: TGCGCCAGCAGCTTGCCCGGAGCCTACGAGCAGTACTTC.

The chain links TRBV5-1 to TRBJ1-6, with 9 positions matching TRBD1. The J segment lost 7 bases and the V segment lost 4 bases, leaving 9 bases of the junction unmatched. The CDR3 runs to 16 residues. CDR1 and CDR2 (germline): SGHRS, YFSETQ. DNA for the CDR3: TGCGCCAGCAGCAAGCTCCGGACAGGGGAAAATTCACCCCTCCACTTT. This gives the protein CASSKLRTGENSPLHF.

For this clonotype: This may arise from a read error, as a much more abundant clone is one base away. The chain uses TRBV7-9 and TRBJ2-4, with 9 bases aligning to TRBD2. CDR1 is SEHNR and CDR2 is FQNEAQ in the germline V gene (reference sequence). The CDR3 consists of 15 residues. The chain's CDR3 is CVSSRTSVAKNIQYF. Here the CDR3 DNA reads TGTGTCAGCAGCCGGACTAGCGTAGCCAAAAACATTCAGTACTTC.

The chain couples TRBV28 to TRBJ2-7, with a tentative D call TRBD1 (6 bases). V lost 6 bases and J lost 3, with 21 bases in between. The CDR3 covers 16 residues. The germline V gene has CDR1 MDHEN and CDR2 SYDVKM. The chain's CDR3 is CASRPGVGDPLYEQYF. The CDR3 bases are TGTGCCAGCAGACCAGGGGTCGGAGATCCTCTCTACGAGCAGTACTTC.

This chain connects TRBV24-1 to TRBJ2-1; weak D call: TRBD2 (5 bases). The CDR3 runs 13 residues. Germline CDR1 is KGHDR and CDR2 is SFDVKD. V lost 5 bases and J lost 13, with 17 bases in between. Written as DNA, the CDR3 is TGTGCCACCAGTGGCCGGGATCAAGAGACCCAGTTCTTC. This codes for CATSGRDQETQFF.

This clonotype showed up just a few times. In DNA form, the CDR3 reads TGTGCCAGCAGCCTAGGACACCCCGCAGAAGCTTTCTTT. It is translated as CASSLGHPAEAFF. The chain employs TRBV5-6 and TRBJ1-1, with D perhaps TRBD1 (5 bases). The CDR3 length is 13 residues. Trimming shortened V by 4 bases and J by 8 bases, and 15 bases separated the two germline ends. Germline CDR1 reads SGHDT; CDR2 reads YYEEEE.

This clonotype was seen a handful of times. This chain joins TRBV5-1 and TRBJ2-7; tentatively, D is TRBD2 (6 bases). Between the trimmed V and J ends, which lost 0 bases and 0 bases, there was a span of 10 bases. Germline CDR1 is SGHRS and CDR2 is YFSETQ. This CDR3 region has 15 residues. The CDR3 loop is CASSLVPSDSYEQYF. CDR3 sequence (DNA): TGCGCCAGCAGCTTGGTTCCTAGCGACTCCTACGAGCAGTACTTC. Using reference TRBV5-1 and TRBJ2-7 for the parts outside the CDR3, the full variable domain is KAGVTQTPRYLIKTRGQQVTLSCSPISGHRSVSWYQQTPGQGLQFLFEYFSETQRNKGNFPGRFSGRQFSNSRSEMNVSTLELGDSALYLCASSLVPSDSYEQYFGPGTRLTVT.

This clonotype was seen many times. The J gene is TRBJ2-7, the V gene TRBV7-9; a weak D match, TRBD1 (6 bases). The CDR3 consists of 15 residues. Germline-derived CDR1 and CDR2 are SEHNR and FQNEAQ (reference sequence). The V end was cut by 5 bases, the J end by 5 bases, with 19 bases between. CDR3 in DNA: TGTGCCAGCAGCCACAAACCGACAGGTCTGAACGAGCAGTACTTC. Its translation: CASSHKPTGLNEQYF.

This clonotype showed up just a few times. The chain uses TRBV4-2 and TRBJ2-5, with D hard to call. This CDR3 contains 16 residues. V lost 0 bases, J lost 4 bases, and 15 bases lay in between. CDR1 and CDR2 from the germline V gene are LGHNA and YNFKEQ. The CDR3 loop reads CASSQDGSGGGETQYF. In nucleotides, the CDR3 is TGTGCCAGCAGCCAAGATGGATCGGGTGGCGGAGAGACCCAGTACTTC.

The rearrangement joins TRBV12-3 or TRBV12-4 to TRBJ2-5, with D possibly called TRBD1 or TRBD2 (5 bases each). V was shortened by 6 bases and J by 0 bases, with 11 bases between the two germline ends. The CDR3 sequence is 14 residues long. CDR3 sequence reads: CASRPGRNQETQYF. The CDR3 DNA reads as TGTGCCAGCAGACCGGGACGGAACCAAGAGACCCAGTACTTC.

This clonotype was picked up many times. The rearrangement uses TRBV3-1 and TRBJ2-1; D not resolved. CDR3 length equals 14 residues. Germline V gene data show CDR1 as LGHDT and CDR2 as YNNKEL (reference sequence). Trimming took off 7 bases at V and 0 bases at J, with 10 bases between the two ends. CDR3 residues: CASTSLGSYNEQFF. The CDR3 DNA is TGTGCCAGCACCTCTCTGGGCTCCTACAATGAGCAGTTCTTC.

Only a few counts were recorded for this clonotype. The chain links TRBV5-1 to TRBJ2-7, with 7 bases aligning to TRBD1. Germline V gene lookup returns CDR1 SGHRS and CDR2 YFSETQ. The CDR3 runs to 11 residues. Trimming at V came to 4 bases and at J to 6 bases, leaving 1 base not matched to a gene. The CDR3 loop is CASSDRVEQYF. CDR3 nucleotides: TGCGCCAGCAGCGACAGGGTCGAGCAGTACTTC.

The rearrangement links TRBV6-2 or TRBV6-3 to TRBJ1-4; D is perhaps TRBD1 (6 bases). Germline V gives CDR1 MNHEY, CDR2 SVGEGT. Trimming cost V 2 bases and J 0 bases, with 16 bases left between them. CDR3 length: 18 amino acids. This CDR3 reads CASSYVTGAFATNEKLFF. As DNA, the CDR3 is TGTGCCAGCAGTTACGTGACAGGAGCATTCGCAACTAATGAAAAACTGTTTTTT.

This chain connects TRBV5-1 to TRBJ2-3; maybe TRBD2 (6 bases). With 2 bases removed from V and 0 bases from J, the gap between germline ends came to 13 bases. This CDR3 is 16 amino acids long. Per germline, CDR1 SGHRS and CDR2 YFSETQ. The CDR3 loop reads CASSFFFGGSTDTQYF. The CDR3 DNA reads TGCGCCAGCAGCTTTTTTTTTGGGGGGAGCACAGATACGCAGTATTTT.

This clonotype was counted only a few times. The rearrangement links TRBV20-1 to TRBJ1-4; 7 bases are shared with TRBD1. Trimming cost V 5 bases and J 0 bases; bases outside gene matches: 18. Germline CDR1 is DFQATT and CDR2 is SNEGSKA (reference sequence). The CDR3 extends over 19 amino acids. In nucleotides, the CDR3 is TGCAGTGCTCACAGTACAGGGGAACCCGACGGGACAACTAATGAAAAACTGTTTTTT. It codes for CSAHSTGEPDGTTNEKLFF.

Note on this clonotype: The junction shows a germline mismatch at one end, possibly a read error. V gene TRBV28 combines with J gene TRBJ1-4; D call uncertain. Germline CDR1 MDHEN, CDR2 SYDVKM. The CDR3 is made up of 15 amino acids. The CDR3 loop reads CASSSRILGNERLFF. CDR3 nucleotide sequence: TGTGCCAGCAGTTCCCGGATCCTCGGTAATGAAAGACTGTTTTTT.

This clonotype has ten or more counts. The J gene is TRBJ1-6, the V gene TRBV12-3 or TRBV12-4; 7 bases agree with TRBD1. The V gene end was trimmed by 6 bases and the J gene end by 7 bases; junction bases not matched to a gene: 9. The CDR3 is made up of 15 amino acids. In DNA form, the CDR3 reads TGTGCCAGCAGCCCCGCGACAGGGTTCAATTCACCCCTCCACTTT. Its translation is CASSPATGFNSPLHF.

This clonotype showed up many times. The chain recombines TRBV20-1 with TRBJ2-5; 7 bases are shared with TRBD1. V gave up 2 bases and J gave up 3 bases; unmatched junction bases: 6. The CDR3 contains 14 residues. From germline, CDR1 is DFQATT and CDR2 SNEGSKA (reference sequence). The chain's CDR3 is CSARSGQLKETQYF. In DNA, the CDR3 is TGCAGTGCTAGATCGGGACAGCTAAAAGAGACCCAGTACTTC.

This clonotype was found many times. The V and J genes are TRBV27 and TRBJ2-7, with TRBD1 matching over 11 bases. Germline V lookup: CDR1 MNHEY, CDR2 SMNVEV (reference sequence). V was pared by 2 bases and J by 0 bases, with 6 bases of the junction left unmatched. There are 17 residues in the CDR3. This CDR3 is CASSLGLGTGGSYEQYF. DNA for the CDR3: TGTGCCAGCAGTTTAGGACTTGGGACAGGGGGCTCCTACGAGCAGTACTTC.

The chain is built from TRBV27 and TRBJ1-2; unclear D gene. This CDR3 has 14 amino acids. The germline gives CDR1 MNHEY, CDR2 SMNVEV (reference sequence). The V and J ends lost 5 bases and 3 bases respectively, with 13 bases between them. CDR3 in amino acids: CASSEIADDYGYTF. The CDR3 nucleotides read TGTGCCAGCAGTGAGATAGCCGATGACTATGGCTACACCTTC.

Ten or more counts support this clonotype. The V and J genes are TRBV29-1 and TRBJ2-1; TRBD2 might be the D (7 bases). The germline gives CDR1 SQVTM, CDR2 ANQGSEA. V was trimmed by 4 bases and J by 9 bases, leaving 19 bases between them. This CDR3 has 14 residues. In nucleotides, the CDR3 is TGCAGCGTTGCGGCGGGGGCCACACGGGGTGAGCAGTTCTTC. Translating gives CSVAAGATRGEQFF.

In the case of this clonotype: This may stem from a read error, because a much larger clone lies one nucleotide away. This chain joins TRBV5-1 and TRBJ2-5; tentative D call: TRBD2 (6 bases). The CDR3 runs to 14 residues. In germline, CDR1 is SGHRS, CDR2 YFSETQ. This chain's CDR3 is CASSFPGGEEAQYF. The CDR3 coding sequence is TGCGCCAGCAGCTTCCCTGGAGGGGAAGAGGCCCAGTACTTC. Supplemented by reference TRBV5-1 and TRBJ2-5, the full variable domain reads KAGVTQTPRYLIKTRGQQVTLSCSPISGHRSVSWYQQTPGQGLQFLFEYFSETQRNKGNFPGRFSGRQFSNSRSEMNVSTLELGDSALYLCASSFPGGEEAQYFGPGTRLLVL.

This clonotype was observed many times. The chain couples TRBV4-2 to TRBJ2-5, with a possible D match to TRBD2 (5 bases). Germline V gene data show CDR1 as LGHNA and CDR2 as YNFKEQ. The CDR3 length is 15 residues. V was shortened by 0 bases and J by 5 bases, with 13 bases between the two germline ends. The CDR3 bases are TGTGCCAGCAGCCAAGACGGGATAAGGGCGGAGACCCAGTACTTC. Amino acids: CASSQDGIRAETQYF.

To note about this clonotype: An end of the junction differs from the germline gene, which may be a read error. The V call is TRBV20-1, the J call TRBJ2-3, with 11 positions matching TRBD2. This CDR3 has 16 amino acids. In germline, CDR1 is DFQATT, CDR2 SNEGSKA (reference sequence). CDR3 region: CCAEKTSGDYTDTQYF. As DNA, the CDR3 is TGCTGTGCGGAGAAGACTAGCGGGGATTACACAGATACGCAGTATTTT.

This clonotype was counted a few times. This sequence joins TRBV30 and TRBJ2-1; D call uncertain. The CDR3 extends over 13 amino acids. CDR1 is GTSNPN and CDR2 is SVGIG in the germline V gene (reference sequence). CDR3 bases: TGTGCTAGTCAAGCCGCCTCGGCACATGAGCAGTTCTTC. It translates to CASQAASAHEQFF.

This clonotype has ten or more counts. The genes are TRBV6-1 and TRBJ1-2, with a weak D call TRBD1 (6 bases). V was clipped by 6 bases and J by 4 bases, with 12 bases between them. The CDR3 totals 13 residues. The V gene's germline CDR1 is MNHNS and CDR2 SASEGT. CDR3 protein: CASRGGGGYGYTF. The CDR3 coding sequence is TGTGCCAGCAGGGGGGGCGGAGGCTATGGCTACACCTTC.

At least ten counts were recorded for this clonotype. The chain recombines TRBV20-1 with TRBJ1-4; 7 bases map to TRBD1. V shed 6 bases, J shed 5 bases, and the junction held 3 bases outside the gene matches. CDR3 size: 12 residues. Looked up from germline, CDR1 is DFQATT and CDR2 is SNEGSKA (reference sequence). CDR3 bases: TGCAGTGCAGCAGGGGGAAATGAAAAACTGTTTTTT. Its translation: CSAAGGNEKLFF.

Ten or more counts support this clonotype. This chain joins TRBV29-1 and TRBJ2-7; the match to TRBD2 covers 9 bases. CDR1 and CDR2 (germline): SQVTM, ANQGSEA. The CDR3 extends over 13 amino acids. Unmatched junction bases numbered 8, after V lost 7 bases and J lost 4 bases. CDR3 protein: CSGKGAGGYEQYF. CDR3 DNA sequence: TGCAGCGGAAAGGGCGCGGGAGGGTACGAGCAGTACTTC.

In this sample, this clonotype turned up a few times. V usage is TRBV7-8 and J usage is TRBJ1-5, with D maybe TRBD1 (5 bases). The germline V gene has CDR1 SGHVS and CDR2 FQNEAQ. There are 20 residues in the CDR3. V lost 5 bases, J lost 0 bases, and 26 bases lay in between. This CDR3 is CASSRRGTAGRAYSNQPQHF. The CDR3 DNA reads as TGTGCCAGCAGCCGGAGAGGGACCGCGGGTAGGGCTTATAGCAATCAGCCCCAGCATTTT.

This rearrangement joins TRBV14 to TRBJ2-7; tentative D call: TRBD2 (6 bases). This CDR3 contains 17 residues. V was cut by 0 bases and J by 3 bases, with 18 bases left in between. Germline CDR1 reads SGHDN; CDR2 reads FVKESK. This CDR3 is CASSQDLPGVANYEQYF. Written as DNA, the CDR3 is TGTGCCAGCAGCCAAGATCTTCCGGGGGTCGCTAACTACGAGCAGTACTTC.